One and the same sample provided the 25 T cell receptor beta chains below, sequenced in a study of blood T cell repertoires in COVID-19 (dated by TCRdb to about 2020). Libraries were made using the immunoSEQ multiplex PCR assay. This immuneACCESS table, as held by TCRdb, lists in-frame sequences with V and J called but not all clones. Of the missing ones, under half trace to an unresolved V gene in checked studies; the others have no known cause. This sample gives around 200,000 clones in total; approximately 79% of them show up just once. The top ten clonotypes cover approximately 13% of the sample. The sequenced material came from peripheral blood. All receptors derive from a man over 45 who had recovered from COVID-19.

The rearrangement joins TRBV3-1 (or the pseudogene TRBV3-2) to TRBJ2-5; 7 nucleotides align to TRBD2. With 2 bases clipped from V and 0 bases from J, the junction kept 6 bases outside the gene matches. CDR3 size: 16 residues. The germline CDR1 and CDR2 sequences are LGHDT and YNNKEL (reference sequence). Here the CDR3 DNA reads TGTGCCAGCAGCCAAAGTAGCGGGTTGTACCAAGAGACCCAGTACTTC. Its translation: CASSQSSGLYQETQYF.

The rearrangement joins TRBV7-9 to TRBJ2-5; D may be TRBD1 (6 bases). The length of the CDR3 is 13 residues. Germline V gene sequence: CDR1 SEHNR, CDR2 FQNEAQ (reference sequence). The V end lost 0 bases, the J end lost 5 bases, and 7 bases lay between the germline ends. In DNA, the CDR3 is TGTGCCAGCAGCTTAGCGGGGGCCGAGACCCAGTACTTC. Its translation is CASSLAGAETQYF.

The chain employs TRBV6-1 and TRBJ2-7; D ambiguous. This CDR3 is built from 12 residues. CDR1 MNHNS and CDR2 SASEGT come from the germline V gene. Trimming left V 1 base short and J 3 bases short, with 4 bases between. The CDR3 loop reads CASSEGSYEQYF. The CDR3 bases are TGTGCCAGCAGTGAAGGGAGCTACGAGCAGTACTTC.

The V and J genes are TRBV30 and TRBJ1-5; no firm D call. Germline CDR1 and CDR2: GTSNPN and SVGIG (reference sequence). This CDR3 is 13 amino acids long. The V end was cut by 0 bases, the J end by 9 bases, with 12 bases between. This CDR3 reads CAWSVNSGRPQHF. The DNA of the CDR3 is TGTGCCTGGAGTGTGAATTCCGGGAGGCCCCAGCATTTT. Complete variable domain (other parts from reference TRBV30 and TRBJ1-5): SQTIHQWPATLVQPVGSPLSLECTVEGTSNPNLYWYRQAAGRGLQLLFYSVGIGQISSEVPQNLSASRPQDRQFILSSKKLLLSDSGFYLCAWSVNSGRPQHFGDGTRLSIL.

Of note for this clone: A much larger clone is a single base away; this may be a read error. Other DNA sequences within the sample encode an identical CDR3. The V gene is TRBV10-1, the J gene TRBJ1-1, with TRBD1 as a possible D gene (6 bases). Germline CDR1 is WNHNN and CDR2 is SYGVQD (reference sequence). The CDR3 consists of 14 residues. Trimming removed 3 bases at V and 5 bases at J, with 13 bases between. The CDR3 DNA reads TGCGCCAGCAGTGAATCAGGGGTGGATACTGAAGCTTTCTTT. Its translation is CASSESGVDTEAFF.

The CDR3 region has the DNA TGTGCCAGTAGTATTACGAACACCGGGGAGCTGTTTTTT. This translates into CASSITNTGELFF. V and J are TRBV19 and TRBJ2-2; D remains ambiguous. CDR1 LNHDA and CDR2 SQIVND come from the germline V gene (reference sequence). Between the trimmed V and J ends, which lost 3 bases and 0 bases, there was a span of 2 bases. There are 13 residues in the CDR3.

The rearrangement joins TRBV20-1 to TRBJ2-7; the match to TRBD2 covers 7 bases. V gave up 3 bases and J gave up 3 bases; unmatched junction bases: 5. This CDR3 comprises 13 residues. Germline assignment: CDR1 DFQATT and CDR2 SNEGSKA (reference sequence). CDR3: CSASAGVSYEQYF. In DNA, the CDR3 is TGCAGTGCTAGTGCGGGAGTAAGCTACGAGCAGTACTTC.

This clone was found a few times. V and J are TRBV5-4 and TRBJ2-5; D is possibly TRBD2 (6 bases). V lost 5 bases, J lost 1 base, and 12 bases lay in between. The CDR3 runs to 14 residues. Germline values: CDR1 SGHNT, CDR2 YYREEE (reference sequence). CDR3: CASRAGFSQETQYF. For the CDR3, the DNA is TGTGCCAGCAGGGCGGGGTTTAGCCAAGAGACCCAGTACTTC.

The rearrangement links TRBV19 to TRBJ2-7; D is possibly TRBD1 (5 bases). The CDR3 totals 14 residues. V lost 1 base to trimming and J lost 0 bases, with 7 bases between them. Germline assignment: CDR1 LNHDA and CDR2 SQIVND (reference sequence). CDR3 protein: CASSIVDTSYEQYF. DNA of the CDR3: TGTGCCAGTAGTATAGTGGACACCTCCTACGAGCAGTACTTC.

For the CDR3, the DNA is TGTGCCAGCAGCTGGGGACTAGCGGGAGAGACCCAGTACTTC. It is translated as CASSWGLAGETQYF. The rearrangement joins TRBV5-4 to TRBJ2-5; 12 nucleotides agree with TRBD2. The CDR3 spans 14 residues. In germline, CDR1 is SGHNT, CDR2 YYREEE (reference sequence). Germline trimming cut 3 bases from V and 4 bases from J; bases unmatched to any gene: 1.

The CDR3 spells CSADLDRRQYF. CDR3 nucleotide sequence: TGCAGTGCCGACCTCGACAGGAGGCAGTATTTT. The rearrangement links TRBV20-1 to TRBJ2-3, with a tentative D call TRBD1 (6 bases). The CDR3 totals 11 residues. Per the germline V gene, CDR1 is DFQATT and CDR2 is SNEGSKA (reference sequence). V was trimmed by 6 bases and J by 11 bases, leaving 15 bases between them.

In its sample, this clone was seen once. The chain uses TRBV12-5 and TRBJ2-7; TRBD2 matches 16 bases. J gave up 9 bases and V 7 bases, and 6 bases lay outside the gene matches. Germline V gene lookup returns CDR1 LGHNT and CDR2 FRNRAP. The CDR3 is 14 amino acids. The CDR3 region has the DNA TGTGCTAGTGCCACGGGACTAGCGGGAGGGCCGCAGTACTTC. Its translation is CASATGLAGGPQYF.

The chain employs TRBV7-9 and TRBJ2-5; possible D gene TRBD2, 5 bases. The CDR3 has 13 residues. Trimming left V 3 bases short and J 4 bases short, with 9 bases between. Germline V gene sequence: CDR1 SEHNR, CDR2 FQNEAQ (reference sequence). CDR3 nucleotide sequence: TGTGCCAGCAGCTTTCCCGGGATAGAGACCCAGTACTTC. It yields the protein CASSFPGIETQYF.

The genes are TRBV19 and TRBJ1-5; 10 bases line up with TRBD1. V trimming: 5 bases; J trimming: 1 base; junction bases outside the gene matches: 5. Germline V gives CDR1 LNHDA, CDR2 SQIVND (reference sequence). This CDR3 has 16 residues. The CDR3 DNA is TGTGCCAGTAGTCTGGGACAGGGGAGGAGCAATCAGCCCCAGCATTTT. This translates into CASSLGQGRSNQPQHF.

The chain is built from TRBV5-1 and TRBJ1-2, with 10 bases fitting TRBD1. J gave up 6 bases and V 5 bases, and 4 bases lay outside the gene matches. Germline V gene sequence: CDR1 SGHRS, CDR2 YFSETQ. CDR3 length: 13 residues. As DNA, the CDR3 is TGCGCCAGCAGAAGAGGACAGGGGGATGGCTACACCTTC. It yields the protein CASRRGQGDGYTF. Based on the CDR3 plus reference TRBV5-1 and TRBJ1-2, the full variable domain is KAGVTQTPRYLIKTRGQQVTLSCSPISGHRSVSWYQQTPGQGLQFLFEYFSETQRNKGNFPGRFSGRQFSNSRSEMNVSTLELGDSALYLCASRRGQGDGYTFGSGTRLTVV.

This clone has at least ten counts. The CDR3 bases are TGTGCCAGCAGCCGAAACAGGATCCAAGAGACCCAGTACTTC. The encoded protein is CASSRNRIQETQYF. The chain links TRBV11-2 to TRBJ2-5, with D possibly being TRBD1 (5 bases). Trimming cost V 5 bases and J 1 base, with 11 bases left between them. Germline CDR1 reads SGHAT; CDR2 reads FQNNGV. The CDR3 contains 14 residues. Complete variable domain (other parts from reference TRBV11-2 and TRBJ2-5): EAGVAQSPRYKIIEKRQSVAFWCNPISGHATLYWYQQILGQGPKLLIQFQNNGVVDDSQLPKDRFSAERLKGVDSTLKIQPAKLEDSAVYLCASSRNRIQETQYFGPGTRLLVL.

J is TRBJ1-5 and V is TRBV11-2; TRBD1 agrees at 7 bases. The CDR3 is 15 amino acids. CDR1 and CDR2 from the germline V gene are SGHAT and FQNNGV. V lost 6 bases, J lost 4 bases, and 9 bases stayed unmatched. The CDR3 is CASSATGVTNQPQHF. Written as DNA, the CDR3 is TGTGCCAGCAGTGCTACAGGGGTGACAAATCAGCCCCAGCATTTT.

V and J are TRBV6-5 and TRBJ2-1, with TRBD1 matching 10 bases. CDR1 MNHEY and CDR2 SVGAGI come from the germline V gene. This CDR3 has 15 amino acids. The ends lost 6 bases at V and 4 bases at J; junction bases unmatched: 6. CDR3 amino acids: CASSAGQGVYNEQFF. In DNA, the CDR3 is TGTGCCAGCAGCGCAGGACAGGGGGTTTACAATGAGCAGTTCTTC.

CDR3 coding DNA: TGTGCCAGCAGTTCAACTTCTGGGGCCAACGTCCTGACTTTC. Translated, it gives CASSSTSGANVLTF. The V call is TRBV28, the J call TRBJ2-6; D remains unclear. Germline CDR1 and CDR2: MDHEN and SYDVKM. The CDR3 has 14 amino acids. V gave up 4 bases and J gave up 1 base, with 5 bases separating them.

This chain uses TRBV14 with TRBJ1-3, with D unresolved. The CDR3 sequence is 17 residues long. The V gene lost 2 bases and the J gene lost 0 bases, with 14 bases spanning the gap. Germline CDR1 SGHDN, CDR2 FVKESK. The CDR3 is CASSQSHRGFSGNTIYF. The CDR3 region has the DNA TGTGCCAGCAGCCAAAGTCACCGGGGATTCTCTGGAAACACCATATATTTT.

This clone was seen only a few times. The chain carries TRBV10-3 and TRBJ1-6, with D perhaps TRBD1 (5 bases). CDR3 length equals 15 residues. Trimming shortened V by 0 bases and J by 8 bases, and 11 bases separated the two germline ends. From germline, CDR1 is ENHRY and CDR2 SYGVKD. This CDR3 is CAISESGGRDSPLHF. The CDR3 region has the DNA TGTGCCATCAGTGAGTCCGGGGGTAGGGATTCACCCCTCCACTTT.

V usage is TRBV6-5 and J usage is TRBJ2-2; D unresolved. Germline V gives CDR1 MNHEY, CDR2 SVGAGI. The length of the CDR3 is 13 residues. The germline V and J ends were trimmed by 6 bases and 1 base, with 6 bases remaining between them. Here the CDR3 DNA reads TGTGCCAGCAGGCCGGGGAACACCGGGGAGCTGTTTTTT. The encoded protein is CASRPGNTGELFF.

The chain has TRBV2 and TRBJ1-1; D call uncertain. The CDR3 runs 15 residues. The ends were cut back, 1 base at V and 3 bases at J, with 12 bases in the middle. Germline V lookup: CDR1 SNHLY, CDR2 FYNNEI. The CDR3 sequence is CASSEEGGWDTEAFF. In DNA, the CDR3 is TGTGCCAGCAGTGAAGAGGGCGGGTGGGACACTGAAGCTTTCTTT. Variable domain in full (rest from reference TRBV2 and TRBJ1-1): EPEVTQTPSHQVTQMGQEVILRCVPISNHLYFYWYRQILGQKVEFLVSFYNNEISEKSEIFDDQFSVERPDGSNFTLKIRSTKLEDSAMYFCASSEEGGWDTEAFFGQGTRLTVV.

The chain couples TRBV7-2 to TRBJ2-3; 7 nucleotides match TRBD2. Germline V CDR1 and CDR2: SGHTA, FQGNSA. CDR3 length: 15 amino acids. J lost 4 bases, V lost 1 base, and 5 bases had no gene match. The CDR3, as DNA: TGTGCCAGCAGCTTAGGCGGCGGGAGAGCAGATACGCAGTATTTT. Its protein is CASSLGGGRADTQYF.

The J gene is TRBJ2-7, the V gene TRBV15; a possible D gene is TRBD2 (7 bases). The CDR3 loop spans 15 amino acids. CDR1 and CDR2 (germline): LNHNV, YYDKDF (reference sequence). Trimming left V 1 base short and J 0 bases short, with 10 bases between. The CDR3 here is CATSRVRGASYEQYF. CDR3 coding DNA: TGTGCCACCAGCAGAGTCCGGGGGGCCTCCTACGAGCAGTACTTC.